This T cell receptor (beta chain) is drawn from a study of shared clonotypes between healthy human individuals (dated by TCRdb to the early 2020s). In terms of the full investigation: The cohort comprised two women and three men aged 18 to 49 years. For each donor, CD4 naive and CD4 memory were each given three plates, CD8 naive was given two plates, and CD8 memory was given one plate. The study deeply sequenced blood TCR repertoires of about five healthy adults to estimate repertoire size and the extent of clonotype sharing between individuals. To increase sequencing depth and limit assay-specific biases, TCR repertoire library preparation and sequencing were carried out by different laboratories using diverse techniques. Per donor, leukapheresis produced somewhere between about 0.94 and 9 billion PBMCs.

As regards this clone: Its antigen specificity is not known. No base qualities exist here, and no much larger clone lies one base off it.

TCR CDR3 regions were amplified from genomic DNA by multiplex PCR using the deep immunoSEQ assay. Extracted genomic DNA from each cell subset was spread evenly across all wells of several immunoSEQ 96-well plates, with each plate serving as a replicate. For sorted subsets, roughly 200 ng of genomic DNA, equivalent to around 29,000 T cell genomes, went into each replicate PCR. Purified libraries were measured with a Qubit 3.0 fluorometer, size-checked on a Bioanalyzer 2100, and measured again with the KAPA Library Quantification kit. A separate single-read 150-cycle Illumina NextSeq 550 flow cell was used to sequence each immunoSEQ 96-well plate. Under the source paper's analysis protocol: Because only junctional sequences without quality scores were contained in the immunoSEQ output, filtering matching that applied to full-length reads could not be performed. Sequences were annotated with PyIR, a Python wrapper for IgBLAST v1.9, and V/J genes and CDR3 were assigned using IMGT germline references. Reads with weak V/J assignments (E-value above 1e-6), missing CDR3, stop codons, out-of-frame junctions, or ambiguous translated residues were removed. V3J clonotypes were defined as sequences sharing the same inferred V gene, J gene, and CDR3 amino acid sequence. Percentage overlap between repertoires was computed as shared unique clonotypes divided by the size of the smaller repertoire. Three approaches were used to assess repertoire richness: RTK rarefaction, the Chao1 estimator, and Recon v2.1 estimates of unobserved clonotypes. Generation probabilities were computed with OLGA for all TCRbeta clonotypes obtained by the gDNA method from a few donors. TCRdb mirrors the immuneACCESS table, restricted to in-frame sequences. Some clones are absent from its copies; in checked studies, under half trace to an unresolved V gene, and the reason for the others is unknown. That table gives V, J and clone size, and the DNA gave D and trimming. Present in this sample are millions of clones, roughly 95% of which were seen just once. The biggest ten clones account for more than 0.95% of the sample.

CD8 naive samples consisted of CD45RO-negative cells that were positively selected for CCR7, yielding a CD45RA+CCR7+ population without TemRA cells. The donors were healthy, HIV-negative adults who had no recently reported acute infections or vaccinations. Every donor was a Caucasian adult residing in Nashville, Tennessee, USA. Blood was obtained by leukapheresis, after which PBMCs were separated by Ficoll-Histopaque density gradient centrifugation and cryopreserved in liquid nitrogen vapor phase. Analytical flow cytometry was used to check the purity and quantity of every magnetically sorted T cell population. From each sorted fraction, genomic DNA was isolated and quantified by UV absorbance on a Nanodrop 2000c. Overall results and qualifications from the work: Naive subsets generally had larger estimated clonotype richness than memory subsets did. Sampling was restricted to blood, and TCR repertoires in tissues likely differ from the TCR repertoires found in blood. Across a few donors, approximately 4.9% of naive CD4, roughly 3.5% of naive CD8, roughly 2.2% of memory CD4, and 0.4% of memory CD8 clonotypes were shared. Pairwise subsampling indicated that sequencing depth was expected to affect the degree of clonotype sharing among donors. Incomplete sequencing was indicated by rarefaction of sorted-subset datasets, despite the large sequencing depth. Higher generation probabilities were observed for clonotypes shared by all four sorted-subset donors than for non-shared clonotypes. Because the study included only a small number of donors, the genetic and exposure-history diversity represented was limited.

Trimming at the junction amounts to 3 bases on V and 6 bases on J, and the germline ends lie 12 bases apart. Inclusive of the bounding cysteine and phenylalanine, the CDR3 is 13 residues long. The DNA shown is the 39-base CDR3, in frame from base 1. The germline V gene provides CDR1 SGDLS and CDR2 YYNGEE. The material sequenced was naive CD8+ T cells sorted from blood. This sample's cell subset or site label indicates: CD45RA+CCR7+. The chain couples TRBV9 to TRBJ1-1, with a weak D call of TRBD1 (6 bases match). This TCR was sampled from a man aged 18 to 30 in good health. DNA sequence: TGTGCCAGCAGCGGAAGGGGGTCGGCTGAAGCTTTCTTT. The translation is CASSGRGSAEAFF. The CDR3, completed at both ends by the reference TRBV9 and TRBJ1-1 genes, gives the full variable domain DSGVTQTPKHLITATGQRVTLRCSPRSGDLSVYWYQQSLDQGLQFLIQYYNGEERAKGNILERFSAQQFPDLHSELNLSSLELGDSALYFCASSGRGSAEAFFGQGTRLTVV.